These 2 T cell receptor beta chains share one sample of origin, sequenced in a study of regulatory T cells in long-lasting Graves disease. Time point meaning: persistent/refractory GD, antithyroid drugs over 5 years with positive TRAb. RNA from PBMCs was the source of the TCR library. Through Arm-PCR of CDR3 regions and iRepertoire HTBI primers, TCR beta libraries were built. A single record per CDR3 protein comes from TCRdb applying MiXCR to the multiplex PCR reads. Of approximately 690,000 distinct CDR3 sequences listed, approximately 31% are singletons. Sequenced here: peripheral blood mononuclear cells (PBMCs), sampled when the disease was refractory, from a patient treated with antithyroid drugs. The source of these receptors is a female donor with Graves disease.

Note on this clonotype: At one end, the junction sequence differs from germline, possibly due to a read error. The chain has TRBV6-5 and TRBJ1-6; no firm D call. This CDR3 spans 14 amino acids. Germline V gene lookup returns CDR1 MNHEY and CDR2 SVGAGI. CDR3 DNA sequence: TGTGCCAGCAGTTACGGGCCCTATGATTCACCCCTCCACTTT. As protein: CASSYGPYDSPLHF.

This clonotype was seen only a few times. The V call is TRBV20-1, the J call TRBJ2-5, with D hard to call. This CDR3 comprises 9 residues. The germline CDR1 and CDR2 sequences are DFQATT and SNEGSKA (reference sequence). The CDR3 is CNLQETQYF. The CDR3 bases are TGCAACCTCCAAGAGACCCAGTACTTC.